This T cell receptor beta chain came from a study of blood T cells in healthy people across ages. This CDR3 region has 14 residues. Per germline, CDR1 MNHEY and CDR2 SVGAGI. V lost 6 bases and J 0 bases, leaving 12 bases between the germline ends. The authors ran a second PCR of roughly 6 to 11 cycles using a sample-barcoded 5' primer and a J-beta primer mix. In TCRdb, the 5' RACE reads were re-called with MiXCR into one record per CDR3 protein. The sample consists of some 1.5 million distinct CDR3 sequences, approximately 43% of them appearing once. The V and J genes are TRBV6-5 and TRBJ2-7, with D uncertain. Sequencing input: blood. The receptor comes from a woman between 18 and 30 years old in good health. CDR3 amino acids: CASRPRSSSYEQYF. The CDR3 DNA sequence: TGTGCCAGCAGACCAAGGTCTAGCTCCTACGAGCAGTACTTC.